The subject of this entry is one T cell receptor beta chain. What it binds is unknown. PCR employed 60 Vbeta and 13 Jbeta primers. Produced via immunoSEQ multiplex PCR; TCRdb's table is partial and in-frame only. Among more than 150,000 clones listed, approximately 80% were seen once. The entry originates in a study of cytomegalovirus exposure and HLA in healthy donors. General study points: Presence/absence analyses rested on an assumption that sequencing depth was roughly uniform across donors.

With 6 bases removed from V and 6 bases from J, the gap between germline ends came to 15 bases. Germline CDR1 is MDHEN and CDR2 is SYDVKM. The CDR3 length is 13 residues. Input material: PBMCs. This receptor was taken from a girl aged 2 to 9 in good health and CMV-seropositive. The rearrangement uses TRBV28 and TRBJ2-7; no clear D gene. CDR3 region: CASSLRWFGEQYF. The CDR3 DNA is TGTGCCAGCAGCCTTCGGTGGTTCGGCGAGCAGTACTTC.